The rows below give T cell receptor beta chains drawn from one sample of a study of early T cells in non-severe SARS-CoV-2 infection. MiXCR was run by TCRdb on the 5' RACE reads, yielding one entry per CDR3 protein. The table shows some 80,000 distinct CDR3 sequences, with roughly 12% occurring only once. Specimen: whole blood. These receptors originate from an adult who was a healthcare worker with PCR-confirmed SARS-CoV-2 infection or an uninfected control (not recorded which). CDR3s include the opening cysteine and the closing phenylalanine or tryptophan. D genes are given only for firm matches. Some rows mark clone size as missing; the rest say once, few, many or name a class of expanded clone.

>-|TRBJ1-3|18|few|TRBV5-1
CASSLQMISMGPGNTIYF
TGCGCCAGCAGCTTGCAGATGATTTCTATGGGTCCCGGAAACACCATATATTTT
>-|TRBJ1-4|14|few|TRBV4-2
CASSQGVRGEKLFF
TGTGCCAGCAGCCAAGGGGTTCGAGGTGAAAAACTGTTTTTT
>-|TRBJ1-2|16|-|TRBV28
CASSSPAAGHSYGYTF
TGTGCCAGCAGCTCCCCAGCCGCCGGGCATTCCTATGGCTACACCTTC
>-|TRBJ2-3|15|few|TRBV28
CASSSIWRSTDTQYF
TGTGCCAGCAGTTCTATCTGGCGCAGCACAGATACGCAGTATTTT
>-|TRBJ2-1|15|few|TRBV4-1
CASSQDIGDHNEQFF
TGCGCCAGCAGCCAAGATATCGGGGACCACAATGAGCAGTTCTTC
>-|TRBJ2-1|15|-|TRBV24-1
CATSDTTGMGNEQFF
TGTGCCACCAGTGATACTACAGGGATGGGGAATGAGCAGTTCTTC
>-|TRBJ2-5|15|many|TRBV4-1
CASSLLPTGQETQYF
TGCGCCAGCAGCTTACTTCCGACAGGACAAGAGACCCAGTACTTC
>-|TRBJ2-3|14|-|TRBV5-1
CASSLAVNTDTQYF
TGCGCCAGCAGCTTGGCCGTCAACACAGATACGCAGTATTTT
>TRBD2|TRBJ2-7|14|-|TRBV29-1
CSVVFGRPPYEQYF
TGCAGCGTTGTATTCGGGAGGCCTCCCTACGAGCAGTACTTC
>TRBD1|TRBJ2-7|15|many|TRBV29-1
CSVGAGTGFIDEQYF
TGCAGCGTTGGGGCCGGGACAGGGTTTATCGACGAGCAGTACTTC
>-|TRBJ2-7|15|many|TRBV28
CASSITGAGYYEQYF
TGTGCCAGCAGCATTACCGGGGCAGGGTACTACGAGCAGTACTTC
>TRBD2|TRBJ2-7|16|few|TRBV28
CASSPLLVSGNYEQYF
TGTGCCAGCAGTCCATTACTAGTTAGCGGGAACTACGAGCAGTACTTC
>-|TRBJ1-2|14|many|TRBV20-1
CSARTADSLYGYTF
TGCAGTGCTAGGACCGCGGACAGCTTATATGGCTACACCTTC
>-|TRBJ2-7|14|-|TRBV5-1
CASSLRTASYEQYF
TGCGCCAGCAGCTTGAGAACGGCCTCCTACGAGCAGTACTTC
>TRBD2|TRBJ2-7|13|-|TRBV29-1
CSVLSGTYYEQYF
TGCAGCGTCCTTAGCGGGACCTACTACGAGCAGTACTTC
>TRBD2|TRBJ2-1|17|-|TRBV2
CASSDSGRALEDNEQFF
TGTGCCAGCAGTGACAGCGGGAGGGCATTGGAGGACAATGAGCAGTTCTTC
>-|TRBJ1-1|14|few|TRBV9
CASSVAPSGPEAFF
TGTGCCAGCAGCGTAGCCCCATCGGGGCCTGAAGCTTTCTTT
>-|TRBJ1-1|10|-|TRBV20-1
CSARRTEAFF
TGCAGTGCCCGAAGGACTGAAGCTTTCTTT
>TRBD2|TRBJ2-5|12|-|TRBV14
CASSLGLAAQYF
TGTGCCAGCAGCCTAGGACTAGCGGCCCAGTACTTC
>-|TRBJ1-1|14|-|TRBV5-4
CASSLGPPGTEAFF
TGTGCCAGCAGCTTGGGACCTCCGGGCACTGAAGCTTTCTTT
>-|TRBJ1-4|15|-|TRBV2
CASRAPGSTNEKLFF
TGTGCCAGCAGGGCCCCGGGATCAACTAATGAAAAACTGTTTTTT
>TRBD2|TRBJ2-1|14|-|TRBV5-1
CASSPTTSANEQFF
TGCGCCAGCAGCCCCACTACTAGCGCCAATGAGCAGTTCTTC
>-|TRBJ1-1|14|-|TRBV5-1
CASSSGWDPTEAFF
TGCGCCAGCAGCTCGGGGTGGGACCCCACTGAAGCTTTCTTT
>TRBD2|TRBJ2-3|19|-|TRBV7-2
CASSSWTSGYSLYTDTQYF
TGTGCCAGCAGCTCTTGGACTAGCGGGTATTCCCTCTACACAGATACGCAGTATTTT
>-|TRBJ2-6|15|many|TRBV30
CAWSVQPTRANVLTF
TGTGCCTGGAGTGTACAGCCGACTCGGGCCAACGTCCTGACTTTC
>-|TRBJ1-5|14|-|TRBV28
CASRPTGSTMTQHF
TGTGCCAGCAGACCGACAGGCTCGACCATGACCCAGCATTTT
>-|TRBJ2-3|15|few|TRBV9
CASSPPGSSTDTQYF
TGTGCCAGCAGCCCTCCGGGGAGTAGCACAGATACGCAGTATTTT
>-|TRBJ1-1|12|-|TRBV18
CASSPRGGEAFF
TGTGCCAGCTCGCCCAGGGGTGGTGAAGCTTTCTTT
>-|TRBJ2-7|16|many|TRBV11-2
CASSPLSWTSSYEQYF
TGTGCCAGCAGCCCCCTCTCCTGGACCAGCTCCTACGAGCAGTACTTC
>-|TRBJ2-4|12|few|TRBV12-3/TRBV12-4
CASSLGGGIQYF
TGTGCCAGCAGTTTGGGGGGAGGCATTCAGTACTTC
>-|TRBJ2-3|15|-|TRBV19
CASTPTRSTGATQYF
TGTGCCAGTACCCCAACCCGCTCCACCGGGGCTACGCAGTATTTT
>-|TRBJ1-1|17|few|TRBV7-9
CASSLPRHTTMNTEAFF
TGTGCCAGCAGCCTACCCCGGCACACCACAATGAACACTGAAGCTTTCTTT
>-|TRBJ1-3|15|few|TRBV20-1
CSARRHDLSGNTIYF
TGCAGTGCTAGGAGACACGACCTCTCTGGAAACACCATATATTTT
>TRBD2|TRBJ2-7|15|few|TRBV11-1
CASSLRAGGPYEQYF
TGTGCCAGCAGCTTAAGAGCGGGAGGGCCATACGAGCAGTACTTC
>TRBD2|TRBJ2-1|13|many|TRBV20-1
CRPREDDENEQFF
TGCAGACCACGGGAGGATGACGAGAATGAGCAGTTCTTC
>TRBD2|TRBJ2-5|16|-|TRBV7-9
CASSSPGLAWKETQYF
TGTGCCAGCAGCTCGCCGGGACTAGCGTGGAAAGAGACCCAGTACTTC
>-|TRBJ2-7|13|-|TRBV7-3
CASSSDPLREQYF
TGTGCCAGCAGCTCCGACCCGCTCCGCGAGCAGTACTTC
>-|TRBJ2-3|16|many|TRBV5-4
CASSFSGSSSTDTQYF
TGTGCCAGCAGCTTCTCAGGTTCCTCTAGCACAGATACGCAGTATTTT
>-|TRBJ1-1|16|-|TRBV5-1
CASSLAGYRANTEAFF
TGCGCCAGCAGCTTGGCCGGGTACAGGGCGAACACTGAAGCTTTCTTT
>TRBD2|TRBJ2-3|15|-|TRBV10-3
CAIRGTSRATDTQYF
TGTGCCATCAGGGGGACTAGCAGGGCCACAGATACGCAGTATTTT
>-|TRBJ1-1|13|-|TRBV29-1
CSVAPRRNTEAFF
TGCAGCGTCGCCCCGAGGAGGAACACTGAAGCTTTCTTT
>TRBD1|TRBJ1-1|12|-|TRBV9
CASSATGTEAFF
TGTGCCAGCAGCGCGACAGGGACTGAAGCTTTCTTT
>-|TRBJ2-3|14|few|TRBV15
CATSRARGTDTQYF
TGTGCCACCAGCAGGGCACGGGGCACAGATACGCAGTATTTT
>TRBD1|TRBJ1-1|14|few|TRBV7-9
CASSMDREGTEAFF
TGTGCCAGCAGCATGGACAGGGAGGGGACTGAAGCTTTCTTT
>-|TRBJ2-2|14|few|TRBV6-5
CASSYARYTGELFF
TGTGCCAGCAGTTACGCAAGATACACCGGGGAGCTGTTTTTT
>TRBD1|TRBJ2-5|15|few|TRBV11-2
CASSLGVQGSETQYF
TGTGCCAGCAGCTTAGGGGTACAGGGGTCGGAGACCCAGTACTTC
>TRBD1|TRBJ1-5|18|-|TRBV18
CASSPRWTGEGSNQPQHF
TGTGCCAGCTCACCGCGGTGGACAGGGGAAGGTAGCAATCAGCCCCAGCATTTT
>TRBD1|TRBJ1-1|13|-|TRBV6-1
CASKDRGHTEAFF
TGTGCCAGCAAGGACAGGGGGCACACTGAAGCTTTCTTT
>TRBD1|TRBJ1-1|16|few|TRBV13
CASSLGDRTADTEAFF
TGTGCCAGCAGCTTGGGGGACAGAACGGCCGACACTGAAGCTTTCTTT
>-|TRBJ2-7|13|-|TRBV12-3/TRBV12-4
CASSWIPANEQYF
TGTGCCAGCAGTTGGATACCTGCCAACGAGCAGTACTTC
>TRBD2|TRBJ2-3|18|many|TRBV6-6
CASRKSGRVGSSTDTQYF
TGTGCCAGCAGGAAGAGCGGGAGGGTCGGATCGAGCACAGATACGCAGTATTTT
>-|TRBJ2-5|13|few|TRBV27
CASSPGYGETQYF
TGTGCCAGCAGTCCAGGGTACGGAGAGACCCAGTACTTC
>TRBD1|TRBJ1-3|16|many|TRBV7-2
CASSLAQGASGNTIYF
TGTGCCAGCAGCTTAGCACAGGGGGCAAGTGGAAACACCATATATTTT
>-|TRBJ1-1|13|few|TRBV18
CASSPDNGAEAFF
TGTGCCAGCTCACCGGATAATGGGGCTGAAGCTTTCTTT
>-|TRBJ1-1|14|few|TRBV7-8
CASSLRAENTEAFF
TGTGCCAGCAGCTTAAGGGCAGAGAACACTGAAGCTTTCTTT